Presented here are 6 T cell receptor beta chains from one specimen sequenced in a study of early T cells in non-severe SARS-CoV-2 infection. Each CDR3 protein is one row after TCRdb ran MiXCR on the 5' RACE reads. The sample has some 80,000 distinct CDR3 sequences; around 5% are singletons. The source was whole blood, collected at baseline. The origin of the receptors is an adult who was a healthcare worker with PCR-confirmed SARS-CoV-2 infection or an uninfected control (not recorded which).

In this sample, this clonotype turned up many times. The DNA for the CDR3 is TGTGCCAGCAGCTTGGGAGGGGGCTCCTACAATGAGCAGTTCTTC. The encoded protein is CASSLGGGSYNEQFF. The rearrangement uses TRBV7-7 and TRBJ2-1; D possibly corresponds to TRBD2 (7 bases). V was clipped by 3 bases and J by 0 bases, with 9 bases between them. This CDR3 has 15 residues. Germline CDR1 and CDR2: SSHAT and FNYEAQ (reference sequence).

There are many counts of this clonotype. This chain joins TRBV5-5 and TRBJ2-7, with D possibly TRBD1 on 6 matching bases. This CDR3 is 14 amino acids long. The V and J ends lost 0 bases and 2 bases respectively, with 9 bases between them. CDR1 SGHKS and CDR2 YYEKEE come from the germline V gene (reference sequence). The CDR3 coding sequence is TGTGCCAGCAGCTTGGGGACAGAGACCTACGAGCAGTACTTC. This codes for CASSLGTETYEQYF.

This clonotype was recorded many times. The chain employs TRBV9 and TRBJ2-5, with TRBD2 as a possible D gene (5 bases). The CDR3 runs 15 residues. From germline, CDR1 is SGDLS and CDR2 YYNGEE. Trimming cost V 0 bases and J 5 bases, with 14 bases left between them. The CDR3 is CASSVGHRPGETQYF. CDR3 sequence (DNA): TGTGCCAGCAGCGTAGGTCACCGGCCGGGGGAGACCCAGTACTTC.

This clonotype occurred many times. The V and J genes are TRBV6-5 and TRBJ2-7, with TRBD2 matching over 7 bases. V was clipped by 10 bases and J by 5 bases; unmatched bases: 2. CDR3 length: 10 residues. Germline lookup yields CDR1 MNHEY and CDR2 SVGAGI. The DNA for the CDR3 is TGTGCCACCGGGAGGCACGAGCAGTACTTC. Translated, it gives CATGRHEQYF.

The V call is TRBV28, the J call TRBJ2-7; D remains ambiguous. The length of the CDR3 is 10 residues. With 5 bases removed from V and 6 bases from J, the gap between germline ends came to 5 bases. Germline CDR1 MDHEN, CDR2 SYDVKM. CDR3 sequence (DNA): TGTGCCAGCAGTACCGCCGAGCAGTACTTC. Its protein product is CASSTAEQYF.

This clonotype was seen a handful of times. This chain's CDR3 is CASSMGGAKNTEAFF. CDR3 bases: TGTGCCAGCAGCATGGGAGGGGCAAAGAACACTGAAGCTTTCTTT. The gene calls are TRBV12-3 or TRBV12-4 and TRBJ1-1; maybe TRBD1 (5 bases). The CDR3 length is 15 residues. V was cut by 6 bases and J by 1 base, with 15 bases left in between.